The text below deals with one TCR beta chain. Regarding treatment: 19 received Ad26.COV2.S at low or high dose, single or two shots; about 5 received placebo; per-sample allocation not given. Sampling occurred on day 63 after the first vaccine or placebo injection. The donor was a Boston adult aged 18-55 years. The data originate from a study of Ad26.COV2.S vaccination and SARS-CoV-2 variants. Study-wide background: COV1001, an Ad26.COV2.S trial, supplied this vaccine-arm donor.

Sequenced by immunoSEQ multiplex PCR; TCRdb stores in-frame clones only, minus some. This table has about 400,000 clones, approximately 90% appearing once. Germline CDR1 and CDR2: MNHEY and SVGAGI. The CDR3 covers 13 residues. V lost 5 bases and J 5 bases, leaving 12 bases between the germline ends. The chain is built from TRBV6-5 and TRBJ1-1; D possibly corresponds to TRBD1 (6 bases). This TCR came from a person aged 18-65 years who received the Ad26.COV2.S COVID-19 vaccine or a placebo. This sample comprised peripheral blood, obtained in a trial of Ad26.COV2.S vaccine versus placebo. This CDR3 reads CASSRDIRTEAFF. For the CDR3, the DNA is TGTGCCAGCAGTCGGGACATAAGGACTGAAGCTTTCTTT.